This T cell receptor beta chain was observed in a study of blood T cell repertoires in COVID-19. V lost 4 bases, J lost 12 bases, and 20 bases stayed unmatched. Looked up from germline, CDR1 is SGHRS and CDR2 is YFSETQ. CDR3 length: 16 residues. Data came from immunoSEQ multiplex PCR; TCRdb stores just in-frame clones and leaves some out. This table holds fewer than 200,000 clones, around nine tenths found once. Sequenced material: peripheral blood. This TCR was recovered from a woman in her 70s with COVID-19, enrolled during active disease. The chain couples TRBV5-1 to TRBJ1-1, with 8 bases matching TRBD1. The CDR3 loop reads CASSPDRGGGTLIPFF. Here the CDR3 DNA reads TGCGCCAGCAGCCCAGACAGGGGTGGAGGCACTTTGATCCCTTTCTTT.